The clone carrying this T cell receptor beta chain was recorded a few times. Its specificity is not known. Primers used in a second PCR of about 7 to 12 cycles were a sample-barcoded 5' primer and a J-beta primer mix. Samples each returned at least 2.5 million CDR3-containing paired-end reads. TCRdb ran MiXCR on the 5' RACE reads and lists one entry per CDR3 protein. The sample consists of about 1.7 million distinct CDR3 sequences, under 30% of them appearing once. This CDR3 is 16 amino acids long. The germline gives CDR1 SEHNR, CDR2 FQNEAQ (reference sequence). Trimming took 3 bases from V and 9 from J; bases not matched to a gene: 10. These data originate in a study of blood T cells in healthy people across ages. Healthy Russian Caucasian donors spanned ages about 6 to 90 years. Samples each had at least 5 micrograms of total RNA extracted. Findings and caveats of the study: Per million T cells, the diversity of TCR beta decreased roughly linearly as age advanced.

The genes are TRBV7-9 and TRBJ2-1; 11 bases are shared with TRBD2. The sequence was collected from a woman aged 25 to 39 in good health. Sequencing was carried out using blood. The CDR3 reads CASSLSLAGGRGEQFF. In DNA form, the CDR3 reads TGTGCCAGCAGCTTGTCCCTAGCGGGAGGACGGGGTGAGCAGTTCTTC.